The clone carrying this T cell receptor beta chain appeared a single time. Its antigen remains unknown. A multiplex PCR was run with 60 Vbeta primers and 13 Jbeta primers. Repertoires were generated with immunoSEQ multiplex PCR, while TCRdb's copy carries only in-frame clones and drops some. Here the sample spans about 130,000 clones, 75% to 90% being singletons. This sample is drawn from a study of cytomegalovirus exposure and HLA in healthy donors. About the study: Sequencing of 150 million to 200 million T cells in an earlier analysis found 100 million or so unique TCR beta sequences.

The CDR3 is 14 amino acids. Germline assignment: CDR1 SNHLY and CDR2 FYNNEI. V was cut by 4 bases and J by 4 bases, with 13 bases left in between. Study-wide results and limits: Cytomegalovirus association was listed for around 170 TCR beta chains. In a later analysis, specific HLA alleles were associated with 16,000 or so TCR beta sequences at a 0.05 false discovery rate. The authors reported that TCR beta sequences could predict HLA-A and HLA-B alleles. These predictions were accurate for most subjects in the first cohort.

The sample comprised PBMCs. This TCR derives from a man in his forties in good health and CMV-seronegative. This chain uses TRBV2 with TRBJ1-2; tentatively, D is TRBD1 (5 bases). This chain's CDR3 is CASSVAGTGYGYTF. The DNA for the CDR3 is TGTGCCAGCAGTGTGGCGGGGACCGGCTATGGCTACACCTTC.